The TCR beta chain under discussion was sequenced for a study of blood T cells in healthy people across ages (dated by TCRdb to the mid-2010s). In the study overall: In model experiments, template switching captured roughly one uniquely barcoded TCR beta cDNA molecule for every two T cells. The study analyzed two additional independent replicas of 1 million unique cDNA reads from the same blood draw for two donors, one aged 18 to 30 and one aged 80 or older. The study measured age-related changes in TCR beta repertoire diversity using deep sequencing normalized with unique cDNA molecular identifiers. Donors were grouped into four age groups: young (average about 15 years), middle-aged (39), aged (around 60) and long-lived (roughly 80). Study-wide findings and limitations: The long-lived group showed more naive CD4+ T cells, fewer expanded clones and increased TCR diversity than the aged group, suggesting age selection. Observed TCR beta diversity per million T cells fell roughly linearly with age, and a significant reduction was already apparent by age around 40. Because donor CMV infection status was unknown, age-related changes in expanded clonotypes were potentially confounded. Conclusive comparison of naive and antigen-experienced compartments was prevented by the profiling of bulk unsorted PBMCs. Estimates of total diversity based on one million sequenced T cells were considered lower bounds and underestimates. Observed TCR beta diversity correlated strongly with the percentage of naive T cells measured by flow cytometry.

The method was 5' RACE. The sequencer listed for this sample is Illumina HiSeq 2500. A second 7 to 11 cycle PCR used a sample-barcoded 5' primer and a J-beta primer mix. A unique molecular identifier was introduced onto each TCR beta cDNA molecule by a template-switch 5' adaptor carrying 12 random nucleotides. At least 3 million CDR3-containing paired-end reads were obtained from each sample. First-strand cDNA was synthesized from all RNA with the Mint cDNA synthesis kit, primed by a TRBC-specific oligonucleotide. After uracil-DNA glycosylase treatment, a first 18-cycle PCR used universal primers M1SS and BC2_uni_R on all cDNA. In the paper's pipeline: For normalization, 1 million high-quality reads were randomly selected from each sample, with every read carrying a distinct molecular identifier. Instead of being binned into consensus sequences, reads with shared molecular identifiers were discarded. MiTCR, set to a Q25 quality threshold and the strictest error-elimination algorithm, was used for CDR3 identification, clonotype clustering and error correction. A nonparametric unseen species model using Euler transformation provided a lower-bound estimate of total TCR beta diversity. TCRdb took the public reads, trimmed them with fastp at Q25, ran MiXCR for clone calling and kept in-frame beta chains. Rows with one shared CDR3 protein collapse into an entry with the most common genes and DNA. TCRdb's processing, not the study's, gives the V and J calls here. The sample contains 750,000 or so distinct CDR3 sequences, 25% of them found a single time. In total, the top ten clones hold 9% to 9.5% of the sample.

CDR1 and CDR2 were assigned from the germline V gene (reference sequence) as DFQATT and SNEGSKA. Measured from the cysteine to the phenylalanine, the CDR3 is 16 residues long. Just the 48-base CDR3 DNA is kept, in frame starting at base 1. V is shortened by 1 base, J by 0 bases, and the region joining them spans 15 bases. The donors were some 39 Caucasian individuals from Russia, aged roughly 6 to 90 years, who were systemically healthy. Ten milliliters of peripheral blood were drawn from each donor into EDTA-treated Vacutainer tubes. Ficoll-Paque density-gradient centrifugation was used to isolate PBMCs, with at least 6.5 million obtained per sample. Total RNA was extracted from PBMCs with Trizol reagent, with at least 5 micrograms obtained per sample. For every donor, flow cytometry on a PBMC aliquot measured the percentage of naive CD45RAhigh/CD27high T cells. On this clonotype: The specificity of this receptor is unknown. No base quality values were provided; no much bigger clone lies one nucleotide off.

These data are also associated with another study on T cells of mothers and their children. The second study's authors report: Nine systemically healthy Caucasian individuals served as donors, namely three mothers together with their six children. cDNA synthesis consumed the entire amount of extracted RNA, loaded at about 1.5 ug RNA in each 15 ul reaction. In the second PCR, the M1S primer added sample barcodes and 2-4 random nucleotides. Over 8 million TCR beta CDR3 reads were obtained for each mother, and some 3.1 million reads were obtained for each child. Thymic selection similarly shapes TCR recombination output in related and unrelated pairs, with minor effect from inherited differences. Normalized repertoire overlap in related mother-child pairs was always slightly higher than in unrelated mother-child pairs, but the difference was never significant. Persistent microchimeric T cell clones were not detected, at a sensitivity of approximately 98 clones per million clonotypes. In the study, deep NGS was used to compare the TCR beta repertoires of mothers and children, and features distinguishing related mother-child pairs from unrelated individuals were sought. The mean age was around 42 +/- 4 years for the mothers and approximately 11 +/- 4 years for the children. After adapters were ligated using NEBNext reagents, the libraries underwent 100+100 nt paired-end sequencing on an Illumina HiSeq 2000. Mother and child libraries were prepared a month apart and sequenced in separate runs to prevent cross-contamination. For each donor, between roughly 450,000 and 2,100,000 distinct TCR beta clonotypes were identified. Naive TCR beta clonotypes were estimated from low-frequency clonotypes matched to each donor's FACS-determined naive share, without sorting.

What was sequenced was blood. The rearrangement joined TRBV20-1 to TRBJ2-5; D gene: possibly TRBD2, on 5 matching bases. The source of this sequence is a boy aged 5-17 years in good health. The nucleotides are TGCAGTGCTAGAGCAGGAGGAATTGACTACCAAGAGACCCAGTACTTC. It translates as CSARAGGIDYQETQYF.